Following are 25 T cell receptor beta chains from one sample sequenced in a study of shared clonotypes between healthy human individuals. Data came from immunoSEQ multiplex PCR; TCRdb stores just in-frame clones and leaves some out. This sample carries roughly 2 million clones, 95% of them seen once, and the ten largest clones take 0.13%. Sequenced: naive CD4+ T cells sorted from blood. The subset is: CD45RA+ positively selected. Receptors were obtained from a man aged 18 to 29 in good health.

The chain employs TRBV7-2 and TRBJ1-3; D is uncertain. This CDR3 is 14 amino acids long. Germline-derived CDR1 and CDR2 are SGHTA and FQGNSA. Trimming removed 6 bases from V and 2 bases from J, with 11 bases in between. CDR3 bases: TGTGCCAGCAGACCCACCGGGACTGGAAACACCATATATTTT. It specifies CASRPTGTGNTIYF.

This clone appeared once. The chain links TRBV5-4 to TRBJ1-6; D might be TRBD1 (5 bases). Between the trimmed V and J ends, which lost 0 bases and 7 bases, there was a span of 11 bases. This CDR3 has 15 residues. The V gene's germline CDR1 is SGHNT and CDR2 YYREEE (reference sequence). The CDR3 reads CASSLVEGRNSPLHF. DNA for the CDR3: TGTGCCAGCAGCTTGGTTGAGGGACGCAATTCACCCCTCCACTTT.

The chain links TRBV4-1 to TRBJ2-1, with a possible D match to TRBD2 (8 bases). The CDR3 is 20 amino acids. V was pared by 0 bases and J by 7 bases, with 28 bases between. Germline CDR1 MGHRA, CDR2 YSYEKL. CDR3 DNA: TGCGCCAGCAGCCAAGATGAGGGGGCTTATAGCGGGACCCACCTTAATGAGCAGTTCTTC. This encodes CASSQDEGAYSGTHLNEQFF.

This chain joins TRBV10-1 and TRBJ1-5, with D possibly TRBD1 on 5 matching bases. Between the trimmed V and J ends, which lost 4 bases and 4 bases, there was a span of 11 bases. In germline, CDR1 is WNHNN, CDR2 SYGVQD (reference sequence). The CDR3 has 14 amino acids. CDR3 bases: TGCGCCAGCAGTGGGGCAGGGATTAATCAGCCCCAGCATTTT. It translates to CASSGAGINQPQHF.

Here the CDR3 reads CASSLATAYNSPLHF. DNA for the CDR3: TGTGCCAGCAGTTTAGCCACAGCCTATAATTCACCCCTCCACTTT. The rearrangement joins TRBV27 to TRBJ1-6; D is ambiguous. Trimming took off 2 bases at V and 2 bases at J, with 7 bases between the two ends. The CDR3 consists of 15 residues. Germline-derived CDR1 and CDR2 are MNHEY and SMNVEV (reference sequence).

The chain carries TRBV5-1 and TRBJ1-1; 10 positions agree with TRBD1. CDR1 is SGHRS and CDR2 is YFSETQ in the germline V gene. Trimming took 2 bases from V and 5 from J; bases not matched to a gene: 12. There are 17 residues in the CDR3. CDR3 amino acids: CASSLPGQGSFGTEAFF. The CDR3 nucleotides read TGCGCCAGCAGCTTACCGGGACAGGGGTCATTTGGGACTGAAGCTTTCTTT.

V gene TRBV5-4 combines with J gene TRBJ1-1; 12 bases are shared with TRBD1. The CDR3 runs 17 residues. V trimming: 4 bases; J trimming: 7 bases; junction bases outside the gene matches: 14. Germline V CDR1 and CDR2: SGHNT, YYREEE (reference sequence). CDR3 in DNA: TGTGCCAGCAGCCGAATACCGGGACAGGGGGCAGGGGATGAAGCTTTCTTT. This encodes CASSRIPGQGAGDEAFF.

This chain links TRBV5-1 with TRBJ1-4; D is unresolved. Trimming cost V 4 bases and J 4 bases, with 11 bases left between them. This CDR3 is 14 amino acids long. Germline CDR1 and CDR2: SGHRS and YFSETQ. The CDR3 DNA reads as TGCGCCAGCAGCCAGGAGCTGGGTAATGAAAAACTGTTTTTT. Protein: CASSQELGNEKLFF.

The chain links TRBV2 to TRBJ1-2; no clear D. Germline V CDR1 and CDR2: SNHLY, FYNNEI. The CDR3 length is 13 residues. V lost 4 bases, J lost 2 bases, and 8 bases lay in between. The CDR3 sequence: CASSARQNYGYTF. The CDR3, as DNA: TGTGCCAGCAGTGCCCGGCAAAACTATGGCTACACCTTC.

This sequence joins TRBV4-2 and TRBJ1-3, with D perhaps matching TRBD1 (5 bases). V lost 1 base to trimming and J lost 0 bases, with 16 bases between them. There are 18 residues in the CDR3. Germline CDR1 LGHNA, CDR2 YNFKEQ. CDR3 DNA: TGTGCCAGCAGCCAAGCGACAGCGGCGGGACTCTCTGGAAACACCATATATTTT. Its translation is CASSQATAAGLSGNTIYF.

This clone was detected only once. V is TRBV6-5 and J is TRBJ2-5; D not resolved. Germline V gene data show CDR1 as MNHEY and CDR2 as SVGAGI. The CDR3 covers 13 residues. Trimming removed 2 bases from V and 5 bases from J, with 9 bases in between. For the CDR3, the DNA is TGTGCCAGCAGTTACCAGGACCGGGAGACCCAGTACTTC. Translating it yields CASSYQDRETQYF.

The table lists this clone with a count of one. The DNA of the CDR3 is TGTGCCAGCAGCTTAGAGGACCCCTTGGTTCAGTTCTTC. The encoded protein is CASSLEDPLVQFF. The rearrangement joins TRBV7-9 to TRBJ2-1; unclear D gene. V lost 1 base and J 13 bases, leaving 14 bases between the germline ends. Germline-derived CDR1 and CDR2 are SEHNR and FQNEAQ (reference sequence). The CDR3 spans 13 residues.

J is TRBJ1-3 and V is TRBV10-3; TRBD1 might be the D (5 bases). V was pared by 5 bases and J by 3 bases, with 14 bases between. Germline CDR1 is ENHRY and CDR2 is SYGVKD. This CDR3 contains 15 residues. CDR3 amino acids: CAISTDSGYGNTIYF. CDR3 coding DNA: TGTGCCATCAGTACTGACAGTGGTTATGGAAACACCATATATTTT.

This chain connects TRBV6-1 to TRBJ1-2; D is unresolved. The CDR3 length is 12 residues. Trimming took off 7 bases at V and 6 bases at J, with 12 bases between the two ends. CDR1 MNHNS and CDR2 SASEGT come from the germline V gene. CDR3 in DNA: TGTGCCAGCACCCGGGGAACGGATGGCTACACCTTC. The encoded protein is CASTRGTDGYTF.

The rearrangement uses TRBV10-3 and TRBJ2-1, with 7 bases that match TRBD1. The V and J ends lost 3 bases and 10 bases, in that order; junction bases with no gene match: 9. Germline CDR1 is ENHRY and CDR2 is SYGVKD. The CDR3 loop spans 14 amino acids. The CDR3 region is CAISESQGSEEQFF. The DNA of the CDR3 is TGTGCCATCAGTGAATCACAGGGGTCCGAAGAGCAGTTCTTC.

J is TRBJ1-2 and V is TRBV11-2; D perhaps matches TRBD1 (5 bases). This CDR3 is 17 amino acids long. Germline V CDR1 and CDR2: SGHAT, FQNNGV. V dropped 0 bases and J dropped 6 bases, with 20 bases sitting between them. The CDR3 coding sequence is TGTGCCAGCAGCTTAGAGGGACTGGGAGGGTCAGGAAATGGCTACACCTTC. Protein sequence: CASSLEGLGGSGNGYTF.

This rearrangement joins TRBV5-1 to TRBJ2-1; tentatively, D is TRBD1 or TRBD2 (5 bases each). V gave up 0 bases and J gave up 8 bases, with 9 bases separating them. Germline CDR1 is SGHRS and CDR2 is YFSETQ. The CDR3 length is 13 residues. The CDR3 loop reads CASSLAGPYEQFF. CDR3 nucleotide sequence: TGCGCCAGCAGCTTGGCGGGGCCTTATGAGCAGTTCTTC.

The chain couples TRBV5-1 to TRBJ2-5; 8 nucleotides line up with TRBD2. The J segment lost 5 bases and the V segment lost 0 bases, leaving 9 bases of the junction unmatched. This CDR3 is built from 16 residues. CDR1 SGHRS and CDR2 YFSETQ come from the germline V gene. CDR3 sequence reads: CASSLVAGQGSETQYF. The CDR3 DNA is TGCGCCAGCAGCTTGGTAGCGGGACAAGGGTCGGAGACCCAGTACTTC.

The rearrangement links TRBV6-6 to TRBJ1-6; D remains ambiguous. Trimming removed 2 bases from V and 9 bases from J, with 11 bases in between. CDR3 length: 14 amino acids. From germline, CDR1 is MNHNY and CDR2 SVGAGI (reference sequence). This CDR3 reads CASSYPERGSPLHF. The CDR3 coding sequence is TGTGCCAGCAGTTACCCGGAAAGAGGTTCACCCCTCCACTTT.

Here the CDR3 reads CASSPEGTGVNEQFF. The CDR3 region has the DNA TGTGCCAGCAGCCCAGAGGGGACAGGGGTCAATGAGCAGTTCTTC. The genes are TRBV7-2 and TRBJ2-1, with 10 positions matching TRBD1. V shed 5 bases and J 6 bases; nucleotides not matched to a gene: 7. Germline-derived CDR1 and CDR2 are SGHTA and FQGNSA. CDR3 size: 15 residues.

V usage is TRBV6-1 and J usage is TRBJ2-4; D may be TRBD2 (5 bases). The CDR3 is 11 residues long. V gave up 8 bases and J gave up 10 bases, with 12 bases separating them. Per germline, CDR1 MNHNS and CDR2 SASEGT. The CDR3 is CASGLRGIQYF. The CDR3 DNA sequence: TGTGCCAGCGGATTACGGGGTATTCAGTACTTC.

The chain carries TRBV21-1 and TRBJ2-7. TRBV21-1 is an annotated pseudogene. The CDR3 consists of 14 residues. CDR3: CASTSWNGTYEQYF. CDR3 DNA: TGTGCCAGCACCTCTTGGAACGGAACCTACGAGCAGTACTTC.

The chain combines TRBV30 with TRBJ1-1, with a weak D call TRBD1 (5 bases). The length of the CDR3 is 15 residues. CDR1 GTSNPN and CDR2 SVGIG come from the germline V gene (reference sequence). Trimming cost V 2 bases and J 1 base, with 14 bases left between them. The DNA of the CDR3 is TGTGCCTGGAGTTCCCCGGGACGGAAGAACACTGAAGCTTTCTTT. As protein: CAWSSPGRKNTEAFF. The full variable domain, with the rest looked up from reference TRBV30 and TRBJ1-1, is SQTIHQWPATLVQPVGSPLSLECTVEGTSNPNLYWYRQAAGRGLQLLFYSVGIGQISSEVPQNLSASRPQDRQFILSSKKLLLSDSGFYLCAWSSPGRKNTEAFFGQGTRLTVV.

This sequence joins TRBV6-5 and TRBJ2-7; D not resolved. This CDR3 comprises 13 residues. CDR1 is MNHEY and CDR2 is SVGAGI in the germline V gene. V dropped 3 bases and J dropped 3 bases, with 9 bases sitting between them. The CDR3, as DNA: TGTGCCAGCAGTTATGGCAGGAACTACGAGCAGTACTTC. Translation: CASSYGRNYEQYF.

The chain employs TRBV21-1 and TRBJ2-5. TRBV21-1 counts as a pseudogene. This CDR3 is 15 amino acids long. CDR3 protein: CASSKVRAFQETQYF. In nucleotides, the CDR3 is TGTGCCAGCAGCAAAGTAAGGGCCTTCCAAGAGACCCAGTACTTC.